One and the same sample provided the 19 T cell receptor beta chains below, sequenced in a study of blood T cell repertoires in COVID-19. The repertoire was sequenced with immunoSEQ multiplex PCR; TCRdb's copy has only in-frame clones and lacks some. The profile shows approximately 210,000 clones, about 89% of them singletons. Input material: peripheral blood. All receptors come from a woman between 40 and 55 years old with acute or convalescent COVID-19.

The chain links TRBV27 to TRBJ2-2; the D gene is possibly TRBD2 (5 bases). The V end was cut by 2 bases, the J end by 4 bases, with 11 bases between. Germline loops: CDR1 MNHEY, CDR2 SMNVEV (reference sequence). This CDR3 is built from 15 residues. CDR3 nucleotide sequence: TGTGCCAGCAGTTTAAGATCGGGGATCACCGGGGAGCTGTTTTTT. Its protein product is CASSLRSGITGELFF.

The rearrangement joins TRBV11-2 to TRBJ2-5; 8 nucleotides agree with TRBD2. This CDR3 region has 16 residues. The V and J ends lost 2 bases and 5 bases, in that order; junction bases with no gene match: 10. Germline loops: CDR1 SGHAT, CDR2 FQNNGV. The CDR3 loop is CASSLWREGGRETQYF. DNA of the CDR3: TGTGCCAGCAGCTTATGGCGGGAAGGCGGGAGGGAGACCCAGTACTTC. The full variable domain, rest sourced from reference TRBV11-2 and TRBJ2-5, is EAGVAQSPRYKIIEKRQSVAFWCNPISGHATLYWYQQILGQGPKLLIQFQNNGVVDDSQLPKDRFSAERLKGVDSTLKIQPAKLEDSAVYLCASSLWREGGRETQYFGPGTRLLVL.

The chain employs TRBV12-3 or TRBV12-4 and TRBJ1-2; D possibly corresponds to TRBD1 (5 bases). This CDR3 comprises 13 residues. V shed 6 bases and J shed 7 bases, with 15 bases lying between them. CDR3 loop: CASSSDSFSGYTF. The CDR3 coding sequence is TGTGCCAGCAGCTCAGACAGTTTTAGTGGCTACACCTTC.

The chain joins TRBV28 to TRBJ1-5; weak D call: TRBD1 (6 bases). CDR3 length: 15 amino acids. Germline values: CDR1 MDHEN, CDR2 SYDVKM. Between the trimmed V and J ends, which lost 1 base and 6 bases, there was a span of 13 bases. The CDR3 loop reads CASSLLRGMGQPQHF. The CDR3 coding sequence is TGTGCCAGCAGTTTATTAAGGGGGATGGGTCAGCCCCAGCATTTT.

V gene TRBV6-4 combines with J gene TRBJ1-5; D is unclear. There are 13 residues in the CDR3. Trimming took off 6 bases at V and 2 bases at J, with 8 bases between the two ends. Germline V gives CDR1 MRHNA, CDR2 SNTAGT. The CDR3 protein is CASSAYGNQPQHF. In DNA form, the CDR3 reads TGTGCCAGCAGCGCCTACGGCAATCAGCCCCAGCATTTT.

The chain combines TRBV10-3 with TRBJ1-3, with D possibly matching TRBD1 (5 bases). The CDR3 is 17 amino acids. The germline V gene has CDR1 ENHRY and CDR2 SYGVKD. V lost 9 bases and J lost 0, with 21 bases in between. The CDR3 DNA is TGTGCCATACGGGACTTCGCAGCAAGCTTCTCTGGAAACACCATATATTTT. Amino acids: CAIRDFAASFSGNTIYF.

This CDR3 reads CASKDRGATEAFF. The CDR3 DNA reads as TGTGCCAGCAAGGACAGGGGGGCGACTGAAGCTTTCTTT. J is TRBJ1-1 and V is TRBV6-5; 10 nucleotides agree with TRBD1. The CDR3 spans 13 residues. CDR1 is MNHEY, CDR2 SVGAGI, per germline. V dropped 7 bases and J dropped 5; count of bases not matched to a gene: 4.

The chain combines TRBV5-1 with TRBJ1-3, with D perhaps TRBD1 (5 bases). Germline-derived CDR1 and CDR2 are SGHRS and YFSETQ. There are 15 residues in the CDR3. V was cut by 4 bases and J by 0 bases, with 11 bases left in between. The CDR3 region is CASSAQGGSGNTIYF. CDR3 bases: TGCGCCAGCAGCGCCCAGGGAGGCTCTGGAAACACCATATATTTT.

The chain is built from TRBV6-1 and TRBJ2-1, with D possibly TRBD2 on 6 matching bases. Deletions cut 2 bases from V and 7 bases from J, with 9 bases between. The CDR3 is 13 residues long. CDR1 and CDR2 from the germline V gene are MNHNS and SASEGT. The CDR3: CASSEHGGNEQFF. The CDR3 DNA is TGTGCCAGCAGTGAACATGGAGGGAATGAGCAGTTCTTC.

The gene calls are TRBV15 and TRBJ1-4, with 7 positions matching TRBD1. V gave up 4 bases and J gave up 3 bases; unmatched junction bases: 8. There are 16 residues in the CDR3. Germline CDR1 reads LNHNV; CDR2 reads YYDKDF (reference sequence). The CDR3 sequence: CATSTEQGLANEKLFF. The DNA of the CDR3 is TGTGCCACCAGCACGGAACAGGGGCTTGCTAATGAAAAACTGTTTTTT.

The chain employs TRBV5-6 and TRBJ1-6; D gene uncertain. CDR3 length: 13 residues. Germline values: CDR1 SGHDT, CDR2 YYEEEE. The V end lost 3 bases, the J end lost 9 bases, and 10 bases lay between the germline ends. The CDR3 sequence: CASSSPSGSPLHF. The CDR3 nucleotides read TGTGCCAGCAGCTCCCCTAGTGGTTCACCCCTCCACTTT.

This CDR3 reads CASSQGQYSNQPQHF. The CDR3 DNA reads TGTGCCAGCAGTCAGGGACAGTATAGCAATCAGCCCCAGCATTTT. The chain has TRBV5-8 and TRBJ1-5, with 7 positions matching TRBD1. Germline V gene lookup returns CDR1 SGHTS and CDR2 YDEGEE. J was trimmed by 0 bases and V by 5 bases; bases with no gene match: 5. This CDR3 comprises 15 residues.

The chain uses TRBV3-1 (or the pseudogene TRBV3-2) and TRBJ2-5, with 9 positions matching TRBD2. The V gene's germline CDR1 is LGHDT and CDR2 YNNKEL (reference sequence). V was clipped by 3 bases and J by 4 bases; unmatched bases: 9. CDR3 length: 16 amino acids. The CDR3 sequence is CASSQGPAGGGETQYF. DNA for the CDR3: TGTGCCAGCAGCCAGGGGCCAGCGGGGGGAGGAGAGACCCAGTACTTC.

The V and J genes are TRBV18 and TRBJ2-3; 11 bases line up with TRBD2. The junction had 8 bases not matched to a gene; V was cut back by 3 bases and J by 3 bases. Germline V gene sequence: CDR1 KGHSH, CDR2 LQKENI. This CDR3 spans 17 amino acids. The CDR3 DNA sequence: TGTGCCAGCTCACCGCCTCTACTAGCGGGGGTTACAGATACGCAGTATTTT. Encoded protein: CASSPPLLAGVTDTQYF.

This chain connects TRBV6-5 to TRBJ2-1; 8 nucleotides match TRBD1. Germline CDR1 reads MNHEY; CDR2 reads SVGAGI. V lost 8 bases, J lost 5 bases, and 8 bases stayed unmatched. CDR3 size: 14 residues. CDR3 in DNA: TGTGCCAGCCTCAGGACAGGGCTCGACAATGAGCAGTTCTTC. Translating gives CASLRTGLDNEQFF.

The DNA for the CDR3 is TGTGCCAGCAGCGACTGGAGGAGCTCCTACAATGAGCAGTTCTTC. Amino acid sequence: CASSDWRSSYNEQFF. The chain links TRBV6-2 or TRBV6-3 to TRBJ2-1; possible D gene TRBD2, 5 bases. CDR1 is MNHEY and CDR2 is SVGEGT in the germline V gene. The CDR3 loop spans 15 amino acids. Trimming took 6 bases from V and 0 from J, leaving 12 bases between them.

The gene calls are TRBV19 and TRBJ1-2; 7 bases match TRBD1. The germline gives CDR1 LNHDA, CDR2 SQIVND (reference sequence). Losses at the gene ends were 6 bases for V and 1 base for J; bases not matched to a gene: 14. The CDR3 loop spans 17 amino acids. The CDR3 DNA follows: TGTGCCAGTAGCGAACTTCTGGGGACAGCAAATAACTATGGCTACACCTTC. It translates to CASSELLGTANNYGYTF.

This sequence joins TRBV9 and TRBJ2-1; 11 nucleotides align to TRBD2. With 4 bases clipped from V and 15 bases from J, the junction kept 12 bases outside the gene matches. The V gene's germline CDR1 is SGDLS and CDR2 YYNGEE. CDR3 length: 14 residues. This CDR3 reads CASSTGYSGGAGFF. CDR3 DNA sequence: TGTGCCAGCAGCACCGGTTATAGCGGGGGGGCCGGGTTCTTC.

This chain joins TRBV28 and TRBJ2-5; a weak D match, TRBD2 (7 bases). Trimming left V 7 bases short and J 5 bases short, with 14 bases between. The CDR3 extends over 13 amino acids. The germline V gene has CDR1 MDHEN and CDR2 SYDVKM. CDR3 DNA: TGTGCCAGCATTGGGGGGGCCGTGGAGACCCAGTACTTC. Translated: CASIGGAVETQYF.